The clone carrying this T cell receptor (beta chain) was counted between two and nine times. Its antigen is unknown. Preparing the TCRbeta library involved the use of unique molecular identifiers. TCRdb re-called the PCR reads through MiXCR, storing one row per CDR3 protein. The table has 90,000 to 130,000 distinct CDR3 sequences, approximately 6.9% seen once. This sample was taken from a study of T-cell reconstitution after alpha-beta-depleted transplantation in children. Germline assignment: CDR1 SGDLS and CDR2 YYNGEE. Trimming left V 4 bases short and J 4 bases short, with 11 bases between. The CDR3 consists of 14 residues. General study results and limits: The main origin of T-cell counts and diversity one year after transplant was newly produced T cells.

The chain employs TRBV9 and TRBJ2-2; D is ambiguous. This clonotype was sampled from a male patient between 2 and 10 years old who had a stem cell transplant for acute lymphoblastic leukemia, so the T cells may come from the graft donor. The sample consisted of PBMCs, mostly from graft donor cells, taken 360 days after TCRalphabeta/CD19-depleted stem cell transplant. The CDR3 coding sequence is TGTGCCAGCAGCCTCCAGTCGGGCACCGGGGAGCTGTTTTTT. Its translation is CASSLQSGTGELFF.